These T cell receptor beta chains were read from a single sample in a study of shared clonotypes between healthy human individuals. Measured with immunoSEQ multiplex PCR; TCRdb has only the in-frame clones, and not every one. There are some 1 million clones in the sample; more than 60% occur only once, and roughly 1.5% lies in the top ten. The sample was memory CD4+ T cells sorted from blood. These receptors were collected from a man between 18 and 29 years old in good health. Both conserved end residues are part of each CDR3. The D gene is left open where the match is weak. The size entry is marked missing in some rows and otherwise reads once, few, many or a size class.

j_call,cdr3_length,clone_size,d_call,v_call,cdr3_nt,cdr3_aa
TRBJ2-3,14,-,TRBD2,TRBV11-1,TGTGCCAGCAGCCCCGGGAGGAGCACAGATACGCAGTATTTT,CASSPGRSTDTQYF
TRBJ2-5,11,-,-,TRBV2,TGTGCCAGCTCCAGCAGGGAGACCCAGTACTTC,CASSSRETQYF
TRBJ2-5,14,-,-,TRBV5-1,TGCGCCAGCAGCTTGGGACAGAACAAAGAGACCCAGTACTTC,CASSLGQNKETQYF
TRBJ2-5,11,few,-,TRBV6-4,TGTGCCAGCAGTGACGGAGGGACCCAGTACTTC,CASSDGGTQYF
TRBJ2-7,12,-,-,TRBV11-3,TGTGCCAGCAGCTTTTTCACCTACGAGCAGTACTTC,CASSFFTYEQYF
TRBJ1-1,14,-,-,TRBV18,TGTGCCAGCTCACCACCGAGCGTAAACACTGAAGCTTTCTTT,CASSPPSVNTEAFF
TRBJ1-1,13,few,-,TRBV28,TGTGCCAGCAGTCCTGTCAAGAACACTGAAGCTTTCTTT,CASSPVKNTEAFF
TRBJ1-2,13,-,-,TRBV6-6,TGTGCCTCCCTTCGGGTCTCCCCTTATGGCTACACCTTC,CASLRVSPYGYTF
TRBJ2-7,14,-,TRBD1,TRBV7-8,TGTGCCAGCAGCTTACCTGGCAGGGGGAGCGAGCAGTACTTC,CASSLPGRGSEQYF
TRBJ2-7,14,-,TRBD2,TRBV9,TGTGCCAGCAGCGTAGCCTCTAGCGGGGGGGAACAGTACTTC,CASSVASSGGEQYF
TRBJ1-2,14,-,-,TRBV5-5,TGTGCCAGCAGCTCTAGGGATTCTAACTATGGCTACACCTTC,CASSSRDSNYGYTF
TRBJ2-5,12,-,-,TRBV6-6,TGTGCCAGCAAAACAGCTGCAGAGACCCAGTACTTC,CASKTAAETQYF
TRBJ1-2,15,-,-,TRBV7-2,TGTGCCAGCAGCGCCCAGCGGGGCACTGGCTATGGCTACACCTTC,CASSAQRGTGYGYTF
TRBJ2-7,18,-,-,TRBV12-2,TGTGCAAGTCGCTCTCGGACCGAGGCACCCACAGTCCTCTACGAGCAGTACTTC,CASRSRTEAPTVLYEQYF
TRBJ1-1,16,-,TRBD1,TRBV27,TGTGCCAGCAGTTTAAAGTCAGGGGGGCTGAACACTGAAGCTTTCTTT,CASSLKSGGLNTEAFF
TRBJ2-1,13,-,-,TRBV27,TGTGCCAGCCGGCCGGCCTCCTACAATGAGCAGTTCTTC,CASRPASYNEQFF
TRBJ2-2,14,-,TRBD1,TRBV7-4,TGTGCCAGCAGCGGACAGGGCTTAACCGGGGAGCTGTTTTTT,CASSGQGLTGELFF